One and the same sample provided the 9 T cell receptor beta chains below, sequenced in a study of T cell repertoires in cytomegalovirus infection. MiXCR was run by TCRdb on the reads, yielding one entry per CDR3 protein. The repertoire includes approximately 500,000 distinct CDR3 sequences, approximately 16% of them detected once, and 20% to 30% sits in the top ten. The source material was CD8+ T cells from PBMCs. Receptor source: a human donor in good health (CMV status not recorded). Some clones in this sample may be carry-over from other donors' samples.

This clonotype came up a few times. The rearrangement joins TRBV27 to TRBJ2-7, with 7 nucleotides matching TRBD1. The germline gives CDR1 MNHEY, CDR2 SMNVEV (reference sequence). The CDR3 has 13 residues. V trimming: 5 bases; J trimming: 6 bases; junction bases outside the gene matches: 7. The CDR3 loop is CASSTDRVGEQYF. The DNA for the CDR3 is TGTGCCAGCAGTACAGACAGGGTGGGCGAGCAGTACTTC.

Details on this clonotype: The germline gene is not matched at one end of the junction; a read error may be the cause. The gene calls are TRBV10-3 and TRBJ2-7; D may be TRBD1 (6 bases). Germline V CDR1 and CDR2: ENHRY, SYGVKD. CDR3 length equals 17 residues. CDR3 sequence: CAFSELRETGEIYEQYF. CDR3 nucleotide sequence: TGTGCCTTCAGTGAGTTGAGGGAGACAGGAGAAATCTACGAGCAGTACTTC.

The rearrangement uses TRBV6-5 and TRBJ2-7; TRBD1 is a possible D gene (5 bases). Between the trimmed V and J ends, which lost 3 bases and 5 bases, there was a span of 17 bases. Germline CDR1 reads MNHEY; CDR2 reads SVGAGI. The CDR3 totals 15 residues. The CDR3 DNA follows: TGTGCCAGCAGTTATGGCGCAGGGATCTCTGACGAGCAGTACTTC. Its protein is CASSYGAGISDEQYF.

Many counts were recorded for this clonotype. The V call is TRBV7-9, the J call TRBJ2-3, with 10 bases that match TRBD2. CDR1 is SEHNR and CDR2 is FQNEAQ in the germline V gene (reference sequence). V dropped 7 bases and J dropped 4; count of bases not matched to a gene: 5. The CDR3 length is 14 residues. CDR3 in DNA: TGTGCCAGCAAGCTAGCGGGAGCATCAGATACGCAGTATTTT. It translates to CASKLAGASDTQYF.

This clonotype was found many times. The rearrangement links TRBV9 to TRBJ1-1, with 10 bases identical to TRBD1. The junction had 8 bases not matched to a gene; V was cut back by 5 bases and J by 4 bases. This CDR3 spans 15 amino acids. Germline values: CDR1 SGDLS, CDR2 YYNGEE. The CDR3 reads CASSQTGGGGTEAFF. The CDR3, as DNA: TGTGCCAGCAGTCAGACAGGGGGCGGAGGCACTGAAGCTTTCTTT.

This clonotype was recorded at least ten times. The chain has TRBV7-8 and TRBJ2-7, with D hard to call. Trimming shortened V by 5 bases and J by 2 bases, and 13 bases separated the two germline ends. The germline V gene encodes CDR1 SGHVS and CDR2 FQNEAQ. CDR3 length equals 14 residues. Here the CDR3 reads CASSTRRNAYEQYF. CDR3 bases: TGTGCCAGCAGCACACGACGGAACGCCTACGAGCAGTACTTC.

This clonotype has just a few counts. The chain couples TRBV29-1 to TRBJ2-1; TRBD1 agrees at 7 bases. The CDR3 runs to 16 residues. Per germline, CDR1 SQVTM and CDR2 ANQGSEA. The J segment lost 4 bases and the V segment lost 5 bases, leaving 14 bases of the junction unmatched. Here the CDR3 DNA reads TGCAGCGTTATAAAGCGGACAGGCAGGGTTTACAATGAGCAGTTCTTC. Translation: CSVIKRTGRVYNEQFF.

The table lists this clonotype with many counts. V and J are TRBV7-7 and TRBJ2-1; 10 bases are a match to TRBD2. Germline CDR1 is SSHAT and CDR2 is FNYEAQ (reference sequence). There are 16 residues in the CDR3. V shed 5 bases and J 4 bases; nucleotides not matched to a gene: 8. In nucleotides, the CDR3 is TGTGCCAGCAGCCCCGAAGTAGCGGGGGGTTACAATGAGCAGTTCTTC. It encodes CASSPEVAGGYNEQFF.

This clonotype was seen repeatedly, ten times or more. This rearrangement joins TRBV6-4 to TRBJ2-3, with D perhaps TRBD2 (7 bases). Per the germline V gene, CDR1 is MRHNA and CDR2 is SNTAGT. The CDR3 covers 15 residues. Trimming shortened V by 2 bases and J by 3 bases, and 12 bases separated the two germline ends. The CDR3 DNA is TGTGCCAGCAGTGACGGAGGGGGGGCGACAGATACGCAGTATTTT. Translation gives CASSDGGGATDTQYF.